A single sample is the source of the 30 T cell receptor beta chains below, sequenced in a study of CD8+ T cells in alopecia areata. Treatment in this sample: oral pan-JAK inhibitor, 5-10 mg twice daily. Reverse transcription of extracted RNA yielded cDNA, which provided the sequencing template. The protocol was immunoSEQ multiplex PCR, while the TCRdb copy is restricted to in-frame clones and leaves out a portion. The table records 100,000 to 150,000 clones, roughly 55% of them present only once. This material consisted of CD4+ T cells sorted from blood, taken at week 4, from a patient treated with tofacitinib. The receptors come from a human donor with alopecia areata.

The genes are TRBV9 and TRBJ2-7, with 9 bases fitting TRBD1. The CDR3 is 15 residues long. V lost 0 bases, J lost 5 bases, and 6 bases stayed unmatched. CDR1 and CDR2 from the germline V gene are SGDLS and YYNGEE. For the CDR3, the DNA is TGTGCCAGCAGCGTAGAGGACAGGGGTGTCCACGAGCAGTACTTC. This translates into CASSVEDRGVHEQYF. Together with reference TRBV9 and TRBJ2-7, the CDR3 gives the full variable domain: DSGVTQTPKHLITATGQRVTLRCSPRSGDLSVYWYQQSLDQGLQFLIQYYNGEERAKGNILERFSAQQFPDLHSELNLSSLELGDSALYFCASSVEDRGVHEQYFGPGTRLTVT.

The chain joins TRBV6-4 to TRBJ2-7, with 7 bases identical to TRBD1. The CDR3 runs to 13 residues. The V segment lost 5 bases and the J segment 7 bases; nucleotides outside the gene matches: 8. CDR1 is MRHNA, CDR2 SNTAGT, per germline. This chain's CDR3 is CASSKTGTGEQYF. The CDR3 DNA reads TGTGCCAGCAGTAAGACAGGGACGGGGGAGCAGTACTTC.

The chain couples TRBV11-3 to TRBJ2-6; no clear D. Germline V lookup: CDR1 SGHNT, CDR2 YENEEA. V was trimmed by 5 bases and J by 0 bases, leaving 8 bases between them. The CDR3 extends over 15 amino acids. CDR3 DNA: TGTGCCAGCAGCCCACGCAGCTCTGGGGCCAACGTCCTGACTTTC. This sequence encodes CASSPRSSGANVLTF.

The chain couples TRBV15 to TRBJ2-3; D not resolved. The CDR3 loop spans 12 amino acids. V lost 8 bases and J lost 4, with 10 bases in between. Germline V gives CDR1 LNHNV, CDR2 YYDKDF (reference sequence). The CDR3 bases are TGTGCCACCTCATTGTTCCCAGATACGCAGTATTTT. As protein: CATSLFPDTQYF.

The V gene is TRBV27, the J gene TRBJ1-2, with TRBD1 identical over 7 bases. From germline, CDR1 is MNHEY and CDR2 SMNVEV (reference sequence). V was pared by 5 bases and J by 5 bases, with 5 bases of the junction left unmatched. This CDR3 contains 13 residues. CDR3 sequence: CASSPGQDYGYTF. DNA of the CDR3: TGTGCCAGCAGTCCAGGACAGGATTATGGCTACACCTTC.

The genes are TRBV14 and TRBJ1-3, with D unresolved. Trimming took 1 base from V and 8 from J, leaving 3 bases between them. The CDR3 loop spans 11 amino acids. Germline CDR1 SGHDN, CDR2 FVKESK. The CDR3 here is CASSQVDTIYF. DNA for the CDR3: TGTGCCAGCAGCCAAGTGGACACCATATATTTT.

The V and J genes are TRBV5-4 and TRBJ1-2; no reliable D call. The CDR3 length is 12 residues. From germline, CDR1 is SGHNT and CDR2 YYREEE (reference sequence). Trimming stripped 4 bases from V and 8 bases from J, with 12 bases between. CDR3 DNA: TGTGCCAGCAGCCTGTGGACGGGAGGCTACACCTTC. The encoded protein is CASSLWTGGYTF.

This clone showed up just a few times. V usage is TRBV10-3 and J usage is TRBJ1-1; D is undetermined. This CDR3 comprises 13 residues. Deletions cut 11 bases from V and 0 bases from J, with 13 bases between. Germline CDR1 reads ENHRY; CDR2 reads SYGVKD. CDR3 sequence (DNA): TGTGCCCGAGATGTGCGAATGAACACTGAAGCTTTCTTT. Translating it yields CARDVRMNTEAFF.

The chain combines TRBV20-1 with TRBJ2-7, with D unresolved. The V end lost 6 bases, the J end lost 5 bases, and 11 bases lay between the germline ends. This CDR3 has 11 residues. The V gene's germline CDR1 is DFQATT and CDR2 SNEGSKA (reference sequence). CDR3 coding DNA: TGCAGTGCCGAATTAAGCGACGAGCAGTACTTC. Translated: CSAELSDEQYF.

This clone was picked up one time. The chain combines TRBV2 with TRBJ2-1; 16 bases are a match to TRBD2. Germline V CDR1 and CDR2: SNHLY, FYNNEI. J lost 5 bases, V lost 6 bases, and 1 base had no gene match. The CDR3 has 15 residues. The CDR3 sequence is CASRGTSGRDNEQFF. DNA for the CDR3: TGTGCCAGCAGAGGGACTAGCGGGAGGGACAATGAGCAGTTCTTC.

The chain employs TRBV2 and TRBJ2-3; TRBD2 agrees at 8 bases. The length of the CDR3 is 14 residues. V shed 4 bases and J 4 bases; nucleotides not matched to a gene: 4. Looked up from germline, CDR1 is SNHLY and CDR2 is FYNNEI. The CDR3 DNA reads TGTGCCAGCAGTGCTGTGACTAGCGCAGATACGCAGTATTTT. It codes for CASSAVTSADTQYF.

This rearrangement joins TRBV15 to TRBJ2-2; D possibly corresponds to TRBD1 (5 bases). V lost 1 base to trimming and J lost 2 bases, with 8 bases between them. The CDR3 contains 15 residues. Germline CDR1 is LNHNV and CDR2 is YYDKDF (reference sequence). CDR3 sequence: CATSRAGSNTGELFF. The CDR3 nucleotides read TGTGCCACCAGCAGAGCAGGGTCTAACACCGGGGAGCTGTTTTTT.

The rearrangement links TRBV30 to TRBJ2-1; D is unresolved. The CDR3 sequence is 13 residues long. The V gene lost 7 bases and the J gene lost 0 bases, with 10 bases spanning the gap. The germline CDR1 and CDR2 sequences are GTSNPN and SVGIG (reference sequence). The CDR3 region has the DNA TGTGCCTCAGGTTTAAGCTCCTACAATGAGCAGTTCTTC. Residues: CASGLSSYNEQFF.

The chain links TRBV5-1 to TRBJ1-2; D might be TRBD1 (5 bases). Per germline, CDR1 SGHRS and CDR2 YFSETQ. The CDR3 totals 13 residues. V lost 4 bases to trimming and J lost 3 bases, with 10 bases between them. In DNA form, the CDR3 reads TGCGCCAGCAGCCCAGGGAGGGACTATGGCTACACCTTC. Translation: CASSPGRDYGYTF.

The chain carries TRBV10-3 and TRBJ1-2, with D tentatively TRBD1 (5 bases). The V gene's germline CDR1 is ENHRY and CDR2 SYGVKD. Trimming removed 4 bases from V and 7 bases from J, with 10 bases in between. The CDR3 is 12 residues long. The CDR3 loop reads CAISVRDGGYTF. In DNA form, the CDR3 reads TGTGCCATCAGTGTTAGGGACGGTGGCTACACCTTC.

The chain's CDR3 is CSVGQRETQYF. In DNA, the CDR3 is TGCAGCGTTGGACAGCGGGAGACCCAGTACTTC. The genes are TRBV29-1 and TRBJ2-5; D possibly uses TRBD1 or TRBD2 (5 bases each). This CDR3 is 11 amino acids long. V lost 4 bases and J 5 bases, leaving 8 bases between the germline ends. CDR1 SQVTM and CDR2 ANQGSEA come from the germline V gene.

This clone was observed a few times. This chain connects TRBV29-1 to TRBJ1-2, with D perhaps TRBD1 (5 bases). The CDR3 covers 15 residues. Germline loops: CDR1 SQVTM, CDR2 ANQGSEA. V lost 0 bases and J 8 bases, leaving 19 bases between the germline ends. CDR3 sequence reads: CSVEDRGRGARGYTF. CDR3 nucleotide sequence: TGCAGCGTTGAAGATCGGGGTCGGGGCGCGAGGGGCTACACCTTC.

This CDR3 reads CASSRTGKGSETQYF. The CDR3 bases are TGTGCCAGCAGTCGTACAGGGAAGGGTTCAGAGACCCAGTACTTC. This chain links TRBV6-5 with TRBJ2-5; tentatively, D is TRBD1 (6 bases). The germline CDR1 and CDR2 sequences are MNHEY and SVGAGI. The germline V and J ends were trimmed by 5 bases and 4 bases, with 17 bases remaining between them. The CDR3 loop spans 15 amino acids.

J is TRBJ1-4 and V is TRBV6-5; possibly TRBD1 for D (6 bases). The germline V gene encodes CDR1 MNHEY and CDR2 SVGAGI. The CDR3 has 13 amino acids. Trimming removed 6 bases from V and 6 bases from J, with 11 bases in between. CDR3 bases: TGTGCCAGCAGGAGATCAGGGGATGAAAAACTGTTTTTT. This codes for CASRRSGDEKLFF.

This clone was found once. J is TRBJ2-7 and V is TRBV9; TRBD1 matches 8 bases. Germline values: CDR1 SGDLS, CDR2 YYNGEE. The CDR3 spans 14 residues. The trim removed 2 bases at V and 5 bases at J, leaving 6 bases unmatched. CDR3 sequence reads: CASSVGTGTDEQYF. The CDR3 nucleotides are TGTGCCAGCAGCGTGGGGACAGGTACCGACGAGCAGTACTTC.

The chain joins TRBV28 to TRBJ2-6; D uncertain. The CDR3 is 14 amino acids. With 5 bases removed from V and 0 bases from J, the gap between germline ends came to 5 bases. CDR1 is MDHEN, CDR2 SYDVKM, per germline. DNA of the CDR3: TGTGCCAGCAGTACCTACTCTGGGGCCAACGTCCTGACTTTC. Encoded protein: CASSTYSGANVLTF.

The chain uses TRBV11-3 and TRBJ2-1, with no clear D. Trimming removed 1 base from V and 5 bases from J, with 12 bases in between. CDR3 length equals 15 residues. Germline CDR1 and CDR2: SGHNT and YENEEA. The CDR3 nucleotides read TGTGCCAGCAGCTTAGGAGGCAATGGAAACAATGAGCAGTTCTTC. It codes for CASSLGGNGNNEQFF.

The rearrangement uses TRBV30 and TRBJ1-4; D is undetermined. V shed 0 bases and J shed 3 bases, with 8 bases lying between them. Germline V gene data show CDR1 as GTSNPN and CDR2 as SVGIG (reference sequence). The CDR3 covers 14 residues. For the CDR3, the DNA is TGTGCCTGGAGTGTACTGAGGGCTAATGAAAAACTGTTTTTT. Translation: CAWSVLRANEKLFF. Based on the CDR3 plus reference TRBV30 and TRBJ1-4, the full variable domain is SQTIHQWPATLVQPVGSPLSLECTVEGTSNPNLYWYRQAAGRGLQLLFYSVGIGQISSEVPQNLSASRPQDRQFILSSKKLLLSDSGFYLCAWSVLRANEKLFFGSGTQLSVL.

This chain joins TRBV5-1 and TRBJ1-2, with D uncertain. This CDR3 contains 14 residues. Trimming removed 0 bases at V and 8 bases at J, with 14 bases between. Germline V gene sequence: CDR1 SGHRS, CDR2 YFSETQ. CDR3 protein: CASSLEWDTVGYTF. In nucleotides, the CDR3 is TGCGCCAGCAGCTTGGAGTGGGATACCGTCGGCTACACCTTC.

This chain uses TRBV2 with TRBJ1-5, with D unresolved. CDR3 size: 13 residues. CDR1 SNHLY and CDR2 FYNNEI come from the germline V gene. Trimming left V 6 bases short and J 5 bases short, with 11 bases between. CDR3 in DNA: TGTGCCAGCAGGAGGGCGGGCGATCAGCCCCAGCATTTT. The encoded protein is CASRRAGDQPQHF. Full variable domain (remainder filled in from reference TRBV2 and TRBJ1-5): EPEVTQTPSHQVTQMGQEVILRCVPISNHLYFYWYRQILGQKVEFLVSFYNNEISEKSEIFDDQFSVERPDGSNFTLKIRSTKLEDSAMYFCASRRAGDQPQHFGDGTRLSIL.

The chain is built from TRBV2 and TRBJ2-5, with 7 bases identical to TRBD1. Germline V gene lookup returns CDR1 SNHLY and CDR2 FYNNEI. With 4 bases clipped from V and 5 bases from J, the junction kept 7 bases outside the gene matches. This CDR3 has 14 amino acids. CDR3 bases: TGTGCCAGCAGTGGTAACAGGGGAGTGGAGACCCAGTACTTC. Residues: CASSGNRGVETQYF. Combining the CDR3 with reference TRBV2 and TRBJ2-5 gives the whole variable domain EPEVTQTPSHQVTQMGQEVILRCVPISNHLYFYWYRQILGQKVEFLVSFYNNEISEKSEIFDDQFSVERPDGSNFTLKIRSTKLEDSAMYFCASSGNRGVETQYFGPGTRLLVL.

The rearrangement links TRBV5-4 to TRBJ1-2; D call uncertain. Germline loops: CDR1 SGHNT, CDR2 YYREEE (reference sequence). The V and J ends lost 0 bases and 2 bases respectively, with 5 bases between them. The length of the CDR3 is 13 residues. The CDR3 bases are TGTGCCAGCAGCTTGGACGAAAACTATGGCTACACCTTC. It yields the protein CASSLDENYGYTF.

The chain is built from TRBV4-3 and TRBJ2-3, with D tentatively TRBD1 (6 bases). This CDR3 has 14 residues. Trimming shortened V by 0 bases and J by 5 bases, and 9 bases separated the two germline ends. The germline CDR1 and CDR2 sequences are LGHNA and YSLEER. The CDR3 DNA is TGCGCCAGCAGCCAAGATACAGGGAAAGATACGCAGTATTTT. Translation gives CASSQDTGKDTQYF.

This rearrangement joins TRBV2 to TRBJ2-5, with TRBD1 matching over 8 bases. V lost 1 base and J lost 5; bases outside the gene matches: 3. The CDR3 runs to 14 residues. CDR1 is SNHLY and CDR2 is FYNNEI in the germline V gene. The CDR3 coding sequence is TGTGCCAGCAGTGAAGGACAGGGGCAGGAGACCCAGTACTTC. Translating gives CASSEGQGQETQYF.

This clone has only a few counts. DNA of the CDR3: TGTGCCAGCAGCCTTTATGCCGGGACTGAAGAGACCCAGTACTTC. It is translated as CASSLYAGTEETQYF. This chain connects TRBV4-2 to TRBJ2-5; D possibly corresponds to TRBD2 (6 bases). Germline V gene data show CDR1 as LGHNA and CDR2 as YNFKEQ. V was clipped by 4 bases and J by 3 bases, with 15 bases between them. The CDR3 runs to 15 residues.